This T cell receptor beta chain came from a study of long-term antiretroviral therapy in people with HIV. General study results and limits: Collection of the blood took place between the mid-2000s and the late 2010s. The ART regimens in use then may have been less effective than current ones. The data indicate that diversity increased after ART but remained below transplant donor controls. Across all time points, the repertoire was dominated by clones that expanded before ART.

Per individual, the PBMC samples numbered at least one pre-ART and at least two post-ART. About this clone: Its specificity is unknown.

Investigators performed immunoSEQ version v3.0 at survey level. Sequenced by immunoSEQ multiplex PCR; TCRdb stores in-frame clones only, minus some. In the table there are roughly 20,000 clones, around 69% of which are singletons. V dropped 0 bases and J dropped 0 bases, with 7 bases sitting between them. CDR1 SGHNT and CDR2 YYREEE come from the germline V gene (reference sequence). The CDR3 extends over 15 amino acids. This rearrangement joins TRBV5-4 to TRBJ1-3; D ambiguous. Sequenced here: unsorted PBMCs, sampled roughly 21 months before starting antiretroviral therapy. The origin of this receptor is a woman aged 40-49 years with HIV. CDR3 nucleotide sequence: TGTGCCAGCAGCTTGGGACCGGCCTCTGGAAACACCATATATTTT. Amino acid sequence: CASSLGPASGNTIYF.